This record concerns one T cell receptor (beta chain) sequence. This entry belongs to a study of blood T cell repertoires in COVID-19. At the level of the study: The United States, Italy and Spain supplied acute and convalescent COVID-19 samples. PBMCs, B-cell-depleted T cells, or T cells were the source of the cDNA or gDNA that made up the material.

How the authors handled the data: Nucleated cell number was recorded as an estimate derived from reference gene primer amplification. Only in-frame clones appear in the TCRdb table, and some are missing; sequencing was by immunoSEQ multiplex PCR. V and J calls and clone size follow that table, whereas D and trimming were derived from the DNA. The sample has approximately 100,000 clones; 83% are singletons. The specimen sequenced was peripheral blood. The sequence was obtained from a woman in her fifties or sixties with acute or convalescent COVID-19.

The CDR3 loop reads CASSYSGGYNSPLHF. The CDR3, as DNA: TGTGCCAGCAGTTACTCAGGCGGGTATAATTCACCCCTCCACTTT. The chain recombines TRBV6-5 with TRBJ1-6; D unclear. The CDR3 extends over 15 amino acids. Germline V gene sequence: CDR1 MNHEY, CDR2 SVGAGI. The germline V and J ends were trimmed by 0 bases and 4 bases, with 7 bases remaining between them.